This TCR beta chain was found in a study of neoadjuvant anti-PD-1 for oral cavity cancer (dated by TCRdb to the early 2020s). About the study as a whole: Before undergoing curative-intent surgical resection, most patients got three to four biweekly nivolumab doses at 3 mg/kg. The parent correlative cohort included around 12 patients, with an approximately 35% response rate. A fourth nivolumab dose was given around day 43 to patients without progression, and definitive surgical resection was performed in those patients on days 50-56. Patients with complete response, partial response or stable disease by RECIST 1.1 were defined as responders, whereas patients with progression were defined as non-responders.

For deep sequencing of PBMC libraries, mostly around 480 ng of input genomic DNA was used, and six replicates were run per sample. The immunoSEQ hsTCRbeta kit was used to prepare TCRbeta libraries, following the manufacturer's instructions. The completed libraries were mixed into a single pool at 3 nM, then sequenced with an Illumina NovaSeq 6000 S4 flow cell. Regarding the original processing steps: Raw data preprocessing and quality control were performed with the immunoSEQ Analyzer. The analysis was limited to productive rearrangements, and each clonotype was defined by a unique CDR3 amino acid sequence. Repertoire clonality was estimated as the Gini-Simpson index, computed with the R package tcR. Gini indices were compared with Student's t test, and associations with tumor size change were assessed by Pearson correlation. Drawn from immuneACCESS, this table holds only the in-frame rearrangements with V and J called that TCRdb kept. Clones are partly lost; checked studies trace under half to an unresolved V gene and leave the rest unexplained. V and J calls and clone size come straight from that table; D and trimming were deduced from the DNA. Within this sample are tens of thousands of clones, with approximately 82% of them counted one time only. The ten top clones hold 3% to 4% of the sample.

Turning to this clone: Its antigen is not yet known. Per-nucleotide qualities are absent, and no much larger clonotype sits a single base away. Within the sample, other DNA sequences also encode this same CDR3.

In light of the paper, this sample's time point label describes: before neoadjuvant nivolumab. Patients had been newly diagnosed with stage II-IVA oral cavity squamous cell carcinoma, and no prior systemic or radiation treatment had been given to the patients. Everyone in the cohort had locally advanced, HPV-negative oral cavity squamous cell carcinoma. Peripheral blood mononuclear cells were analyzed directly, without maintenance or expansion in culture. The samples were obtained from a longitudinal correlative study of a single-arm phase II trial testing neoadjuvant nivolumab in oral cavity squamous cell carcinoma. Subject-matched pre- and post-treatment PBMCs and tumors from three responders and three non-responders were subjected to genomic DNA-based TCRbeta sequencing. Peripheral blood mononuclear cells were collected before nivolumab treatment and were collected again after treatment, at the time of surgery. Genomic DNA was isolated from PBMCs using the Maxwell RSC DNA from Cells kit.

V lost 5 bases and J lost 3 bases; the stretch between them is 4 bases long. The CDR3 runs 12 residues from the cysteine to the phenylalanine. Of the read, only the CDR3 DNA is kept; its 36 bases are in frame from base 1. CDR1 and CDR2 were assigned from the germline V gene as SGHTA and FQGTGA. General findings and caveats noted by the study authors: Within PBMCs, T cell clonality (Gini index) was significantly higher in non-responders than responders after neoadjuvant nivolumab. Only a few patients per response group were included in the TCR analyses, and the authors called for validation in larger cohorts. Higher pretreatment blood Treg/Th17 ratios correlated with higher pretreatment blood TCRbeta clonality and lower post-treatment tumor TCRbeta clonality.

This TCR was sampled from a person between 35 and 79 years old with oral cavity squamous cell carcinoma. The specimen comprised PBMCs, sampled before nivolumab (anti-PD-1) treatment. In this chain, TRBV7-3 is recombined with TRBJ2-2; the D segment cannot be called with confidence. This receptor carries the CDR3 CASSPYTGELFF. DNA sequence: TGTGCCAGCAGCCCATACACCGGGGAGCTGTTTTTT.